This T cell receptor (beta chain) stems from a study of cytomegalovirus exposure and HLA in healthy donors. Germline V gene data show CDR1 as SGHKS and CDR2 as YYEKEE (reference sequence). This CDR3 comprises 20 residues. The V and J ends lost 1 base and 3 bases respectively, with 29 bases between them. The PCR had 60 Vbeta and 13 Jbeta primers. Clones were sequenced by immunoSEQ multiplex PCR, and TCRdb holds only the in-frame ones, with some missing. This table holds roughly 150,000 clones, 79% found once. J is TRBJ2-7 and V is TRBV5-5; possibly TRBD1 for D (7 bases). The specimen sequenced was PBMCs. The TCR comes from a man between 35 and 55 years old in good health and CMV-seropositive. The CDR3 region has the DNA TGTGCCAGCAGCTTGCTCCCCCCCCTGTTCCCGGGGGACAGAAACTACGAGCAGTACTTC. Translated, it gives CASSLLPPLFPGDRNYEQYF.